Reported below is one T cell receptor (beta chain). The data are from a study of shared clonotypes between healthy human individuals. Per the authors' pipeline: Filtering differed because ImmunoSEQ produced junction-only sequences that carried no quality scores. The assay was immunoSEQ multiplex PCR, and TCRdb's table has in-frame clones only and misses some. Clone size and the V and J calls come from that table; the DNA yielded D and trimming. This repertoire shows about 490,000 clones, around 79% found once; its top ten account for about 12%. This CDR3 is built from 13 residues. Trimming cost V 0 bases and J 5 bases, with 9 bases left between them. Germline CDR1 reads SGHRS; CDR2 reads YFSETQ. Those who donated were healthy HIV-negative adults, with no recent acute infections or vaccinations reported.

The clonotype comes from a middle-aged woman in good health. Some clones in this sample may be carry-over from other donors' samples. Sequences were obtained from PBMCs. The gene calls are TRBV5-1 and TRBJ2-7, with D perhaps TRBD1 (6 bases). CDR3 nucleotide sequence: TGCGCCAGCAGCTTGGAACAGGGAAACGAGCAGTACTTC. This translates into CASSLEQGNEQYF. The whole variable domain, filled in from reference TRBV5-1 and TRBJ2-7, reads KAGVTQTPRYLIKTRGQQVTLSCSPISGHRSVSWYQQTPGQGLQFLFEYFSETQRNKGNFPGRFSGRQFSNSRSEMNVSTLELGDSALYLCASSLEQGNEQYFGPGTRLTVT.